The source of this T cell receptor beta chain is a study of radiation and T cells in renal cell carcinoma. By frequency in the sample, this clone is medium-sized. The antigen remains unidentified. TCRdb's table, derived via immunoSEQ multiplex PCR, lists solely in-frame clones and lacks some. Among about 40,000 clones listed, roughly 85% were seen once. Notes on the study in general: Pretreatment tumor biopsies were lacking, so baseline clonotypes are unknown.

Germline-derived CDR1 and CDR2 are SGHAT and FQNNGV. The CDR3 sequence is 15 residues long. Trimming took 0 bases from V and 6 from J; bases not matched to a gene: 3. Stated time point: blood 4 weeks post-SBRT, at nephrectomy. As for treatment: 15 Gy SBRT to primary tumor, nephrectomy 4 weeks later. The rearrangement uses TRBV11-2 and TRBJ1-4; 8 bases map to TRBD1. The sequenced sample was blood, obtained from a patient whose treatment included radiotherapy and nephrectomy. This TCR was sampled from a woman in her seventies with renal cell carcinoma. CDR3 amino acids: CASSLEAGGDEKLFF. In nucleotides, the CDR3 is TGTGCCAGCAGCTTAGAAGCAGGGGGCGATGAAAAACTGTTTTTT.